Listed below are T cell receptor beta chains from one sample, sequenced in a study of blood T cell repertoires in COVID-19. TCRdb keeps only in-frame clones here, not all; method: immunoSEQ multiplex PCR. The sample carries roughly 440,000 clones, about nine tenths recorded once. Sequencing input: peripheral blood. Every receptor here comes from a woman aged 50 to 60 with COVID-19, enrolled during active disease. The CDR3 runs from the conserved cysteine through the conserved F or W. D genes are given only for firm matches. Where a row states a size, it is once, few, many or the class of an expanded clone; other rows omit it.

v_gene	j_gene	abundance	d_gene	CDR3nt	CDR3aa
TRBV3-1/TRBV3-2	TRBJ1-2	.	.	TGTGCCAGCAGCCAAGTTGTAACAGGGCTGGGTGGCTACACCTTC	CASSQVVTGLGGYTF
TRBV20-1	TRBJ2-7	.	.	TGCAGTGCTGGTGTGGGGGGAACCTACGAGCAGTACTTC	CSAGVGGTYEQYF
TRBV27	TRBJ1-2	.	.	TGTGCCAGCAGGCCTACGGGGGACTATGGCTACACCTTC	CASRPTGDYGYTF
TRBV6-5	TRBJ1-6	.	.	TGTGCCAGCAGTTACTCGCCCAGGGGTGATTCACCCCTCCACTTT	CASSYSPRGDSPLHF
TRBV5-1	TRBJ1-2	.	.	TGCGCCAGCAGCTCGGGACAAACCTGGGGCTATGGCTACACCTTC	CASSSGQTWGYGYTF
TRBV5-1	TRBJ2-1	.	TRBD2	TGCGCCAGCAGACCAGCGGGGGCCAACTCTTACAATGAGCAGTTCTTC	CASRPAGANSYNEQFF
TRBV11-3	TRBJ1-1	.	.	TGTGCCAGCAGCTCTTCCCCGGGCACTGAAGCTTTCTTT	CASSSSPGTEAFF
TRBV7-2	TRBJ1-2	.	.	TGTGCCAGCAGCTTAATAATCGCGCAGGGGAACTATGGCTACACCTTC	CASSLIIAQGNYGYTF
TRBV4-1	TRBJ2-2	.	.	TGCGCCAGCAGCCCACTGAACACCGGGGAGCTGTTTTTT	CASSPLNTGELFF
TRBV19	TRBJ1-1	.	.	TGTGCCAGTATGCCCGGGGTGAGGGCTAGGGACACTGAAGCTTTCTTT	CASMPGVRARDTEAFF
TRBV5-4	TRBJ1-1	.	.	TGTGCCGACCGGGGGGGAGACACTGAAGCTTTCTTT	CADRGGDTEAFF
TRBV2	TRBJ1-1	.	TRBD1	TGTGCCAGCAGTTTCTGGACAGGGGATGAAGCTTTCTTT	CASSFWTGDEAFF
TRBV30	TRBJ1-3	once	TRBD1	TGTGCCTGGAGCGCCCTTAGGGGACAGCTAAGAGGGTCCTACTCTGGAAACACCATATATTTT	CAWSALRGQLRGSYSGNTIYF
TRBV3-1/TRBV3-2	TRBJ1-2	.	.	TGTGCCAGCAGCCCAGGACAGTACTATGGCTACACCTTC	CASSPGQYYGYTF
TRBV2	TRBJ1-4	.	TRBD1	TGTGCCAGCAGTCCTGACAGGGGGAGGGAAGAAAAACTGTTTTTT	CASSPDRGREEKLFF
TRBV2	TRBJ2-7	.	.	TGTGCCAGCAGATCAGGGGGTAGCGGCTCCAGGCAGTACTTC	CASRSGGSGSRQYF
TRBV5-1	TRBJ1-3	few	.	TGCGCCAGCAGCTCTCAGGGTGTGGAAAACACCATATATTTT	CASSSQGVENTIYF
TRBV15	TRBJ1-3	.	.	TGTGCCACCAGCAGAGAAGGCAGGGCGGGAAACACCATATATTTT	CATSREGRAGNTIYF
TRBV3-1/TRBV3-2	TRBJ1-1	.	TRBD1	TGTGCCAGCAGCCCTTACAGGGGGCTCGACACTGAAGCTTTCTTT	CASSPYRGLDTEAFF
TRBV27	TRBJ1-2	.	TRBD1	TGTGCCAGCAGTCCCCGACAGGGATCTAGGGTAGGCTATGGCTACACCTTC	CASSPRQGSRVGYGYTF
TRBV4-1	TRBJ2-3	once	TRBD2	TGCGCCAGCAGAGACCGGACTAGCGGGGGGGCGGGAGATACGCAGTATTTT	CASRDRTSGGAGDTQYF
TRBV2	TRBJ2-7	once	.	TGTGCCAGCAGTGAGAGGGTTGGACAGTTCTACGAGCAGTACTTC	CASSERVGQFYEQYF